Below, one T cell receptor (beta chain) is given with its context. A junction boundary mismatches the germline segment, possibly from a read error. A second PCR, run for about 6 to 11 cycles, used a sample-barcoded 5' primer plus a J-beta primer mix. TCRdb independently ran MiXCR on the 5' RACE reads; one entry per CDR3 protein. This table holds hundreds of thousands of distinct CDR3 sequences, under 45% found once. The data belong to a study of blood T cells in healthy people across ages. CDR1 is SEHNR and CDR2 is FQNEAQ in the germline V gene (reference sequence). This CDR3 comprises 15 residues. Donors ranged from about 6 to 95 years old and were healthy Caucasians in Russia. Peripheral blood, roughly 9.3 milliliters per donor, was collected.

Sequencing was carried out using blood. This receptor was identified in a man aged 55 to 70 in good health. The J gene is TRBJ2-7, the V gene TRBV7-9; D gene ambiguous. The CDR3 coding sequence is TGTGCCAACAGCCCCCGGACCCAAGCGCCCTACGAGCAGTACTTC. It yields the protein CANSPRTQAPYEQYF. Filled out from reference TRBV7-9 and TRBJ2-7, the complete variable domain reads DTGVSQNPRHKITKRGQNVTFRCDPISEHNRLYWYRQTLGQGPEFLTYFQNEAQLEKSRLLSDRFSAERPKGSFSTLEIQRTEQGDSAMYLCANSPRTQAPYEQYFGPGTRLTVT.